This T cell receptor beta chain originates from a study of CD8 T cells in Susac syndrome. Reverse transcription used about 0.45 to 1 ug RNA and random hexamers. TCRdb processed the immunoSEQ multiplex PCR reads anew with MiXCR; each CDR3 protein has one entry. Among almost 450,000 distinct CDR3 sequences, 85% were seen once, and the ten largest hold 0.12%. CDR3 size: 14 residues. After removal of 7 bases from V and 3 bases from J, the junction contained 4 bases not matched to a gene. CDR1 and CDR2 from the germline V gene are SNHLY and FYNNEI. The sequencing sample was made of CD8+ T cells from PBMCs. This chain joins TRBV2 and TRBJ2-2; 8 bases are a match to TRBD1. The source of this sequence is a human donor with multiple sclerosis. The CDR3 nucleotides read TGTGCCAGCACAGGGGGCAGGGACACCGGGGAGCTGTTTTTT. Residues: CASTGGRDTGELFF.